This entry lists 8 T cell receptor beta chains sequenced from one sample in a study of blood T cell repertoires in COVID-19. Sequencing was performed with immunoSEQ multiplex PCR; in TCRdb, only in-frame clones are kept and a portion is missing. This table has some 42,000 clones, about 90% appearing once. Specimen: peripheral blood. These receptors were collected from a man in his forties or fifties with active COVID-19.

The chain carries TRBV6-1 and TRBJ2-2; 7 bases fit TRBD1. CDR3 size: 16 residues. The junction had 12 bases not matched to a gene; V was cut back by 4 bases and J by 7 bases. Per the germline V gene, CDR1 is MNHNS and CDR2 is SASEGT. In nucleotides, the CDR3 is TGTGCCAGCAGTGGCCCCGACAGGGTTAGGAGCGGGGAGCTGTTTTTT. Protein product: CASSGPDRVRSGELFF.

This clone was counted a single time. V usage is TRBV5-1 and J usage is TRBJ1-4; the D gene is possibly TRBD1 (6 bases). Looked up from germline, CDR1 is SGHRS and CDR2 is YFSETQ. The CDR3 is made up of 16 amino acids. With 0 bases removed from V and 2 bases from J, the gap between germline ends came to 11 bases. This CDR3 is CASSLGVRGTNEKLFF. CDR3 DNA: TGCGCCAGCAGCTTGGGTGTCAGGGGTACTAATGAAAAACTGTTTTTT.

V usage is TRBV28 and J usage is TRBJ2-1, with 11 bases aligning to TRBD2. The CDR3 is 16 amino acids. V dropped 4 bases and J dropped 3; count of bases not matched to a gene: 5. Germline V gene sequence: CDR1 MDHEN, CDR2 SYDVKM. The CDR3 spells CASSSPTSGNYNEQFF. In DNA, the CDR3 is TGTGCCAGCAGTTCACCGACTAGCGGGAACTACAATGAGCAGTTCTTC.

The CDR3 here is CASSSEATYGYTF. As DNA, the CDR3 is TGTGCCAGCAGTTCGGAGGCGACCTATGGCTACACCTTC. The genes are TRBV28 and TRBJ1-2; no clear D gene. Germline V lookup: CDR1 MDHEN, CDR2 SYDVKM. The CDR3 contains 13 residues. V lost 4 bases, J lost 4 bases, and 10 bases lay in between.

The CDR3 DNA is TGTGCCAGCAGTGATCGGCAGGGTTACAATGAGCAGTTCTTC. Translation: CASSDRQGYNEQFF. The chain carries TRBV6-1 and TRBJ2-1; D is possibly TRBD1 (5 bases). CDR3 size: 14 residues. Trimming took 3 bases from V and 4 from J, leaving 10 bases between them. Germline CDR1 MNHNS, CDR2 SASEGT.

The chain carries TRBV7-2 and TRBJ2-3, with D perhaps matching TRBD1 (5 bases). Per germline, CDR1 SGHTA and CDR2 FQGNSA. V was cut by 3 bases and J by 3 bases, with 13 bases left in between. This CDR3 has 15 residues. CDR3 nucleotides: TGTGCCAGCAGCTTTGGACATCTGAGGACAGATACGCAGTATTTT. This gives the protein CASSFGHLRTDTQYF.

This clone turned up a few times. The rearrangement uses TRBV6-1 and TRBJ1-4, with D uncertain. V lost 2 bases and J lost 3, with 13 bases in between. The CDR3 runs 16 residues. Germline CDR1 reads MNHNS; CDR2 reads SASEGT. This CDR3 is CASSEMEGTANEKLFF. The CDR3 DNA reads as TGTGCCAGCAGTGAAATGGAGGGAACTGCTAATGAAAAACTGTTTTTT.

The chain employs TRBV7-3 and TRBJ2-1; D remains ambiguous. The germline CDR1 and CDR2 sequences are SGHTA and FQGTGA. The CDR3 spans 13 residues. Trimming removed 4 bases from V and 4 bases from J, with 8 bases in between. CDR3 sequence reads: CASSSDLYNEQFF. CDR3 DNA sequence: TGTGCCAGCAGCTCAGACTTATACAATGAGCAGTTCTTC.